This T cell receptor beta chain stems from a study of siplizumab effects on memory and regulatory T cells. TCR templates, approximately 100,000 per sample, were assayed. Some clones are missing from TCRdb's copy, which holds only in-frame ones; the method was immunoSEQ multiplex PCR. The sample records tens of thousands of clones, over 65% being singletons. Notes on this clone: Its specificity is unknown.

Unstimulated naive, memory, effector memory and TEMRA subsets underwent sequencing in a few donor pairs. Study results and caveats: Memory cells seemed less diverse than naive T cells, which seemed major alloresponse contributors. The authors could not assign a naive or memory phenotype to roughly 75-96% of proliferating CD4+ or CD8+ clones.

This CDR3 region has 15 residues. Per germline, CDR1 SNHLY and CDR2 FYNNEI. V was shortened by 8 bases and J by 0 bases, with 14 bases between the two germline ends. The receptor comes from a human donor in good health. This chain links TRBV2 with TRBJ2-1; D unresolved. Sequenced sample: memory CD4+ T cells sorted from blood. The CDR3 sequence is CASRPRSRSYNEQFF. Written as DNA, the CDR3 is TGTGCCAGCCGCCCCCGAAGCCGCTCCTACAATGAGCAGTTCTTC. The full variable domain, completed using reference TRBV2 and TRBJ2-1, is EPEVTQTPSHQVTQMGQEVILRCVPISNHLYFYWYRQILGQKVEFLVSFYNNEISEKSEIFDDQFSVERPDGSNFTLKIRSTKLEDSAMYFCASRPRSRSYNEQFFGPGTRLTVL.